This entry is about one T cell receptor (beta chain). Its antigen is unknown. Read sequence stops 3 residues before the CDR3 end, and the germline J gene provides the missing end. The data belong to a study of T cells in women clearing cervical HPV infection. About the study: Case blood drawn at lesion detection; control blood after infection cleared. Study-wide results and limits: Controls had more TRBV6-7 (0.16%) than cases (about 0.11%). CIN3+ cases had significantly higher TCR repertoire richness than controls, but evenness did not differ.

Average input was roughly 1,200 ng genomic DNA for immunoSEQ TCR beta CDR3 amplification. Clones were read by immunoSEQ multiplex PCR, and TCRdb kept only the in-frame ones, dropping some. The table for this sample gives 30,000 to 45,000 clones. Between the trimmed V and J ends, which lost 1 base and 4 bases, there was a span of 10 bases. In germline, CDR1 is SEHNR, CDR2 FQNEAQ (reference sequence). This CDR3 region has 14 residues. Sequences were obtained from blood buffy coat. This clonotype was obtained from a woman aged 18-69 years with a cervical HPV16 infection that either progressed to CIN3+ or cleared (not recorded which). This chain connects TRBV7-9 to TRBJ2-5; the D gene is possibly TRBD1 (5 bases). The CDR3 bases that were read are TGTGCCAGCAGCTTAGGTAGGGGCGGAGAGACC. This sequence encodes CASSLGRGGET. The CDR3 reads in full as CASSLGRGGETQYF.